These T cell receptor beta chains were read from a single sample in a study of blood T cell repertoires in COVID-19. Assay: immunoSEQ multiplex PCR; the TCRdb copy retains only in-frame clones and omits some. In the table there are 200,000 to 250,000 clones, roughly four fifths of which are singletons. The material sequenced was PBMCs or T cells enriched from blood (not recorded which). These receptors were taken from a woman aged 55-69 years who had recovered from COVID-19. Each CDR3 is given with its conserved first and last residue. A D gene is named only where the DNA matches it firmly. The listing skips clone size in some rows; elsewhere it reads once, few, many or a size class.

v_call: TRBV3-1/TRBV3-2
d_call: .
j_call: TRBJ2-3
cdr3_length: 13
clone_size: .
cdr3_nt: TGTGCCAGCAACGACCGGGTCACAGATACGCAGTATTTT
cdr3_aa: CASNDRVTDTQYF

v_call: TRBV13
d_call: .
j_call: TRBJ2-4
cdr3_length: 14
clone_size: .
cdr3_nt: TGTGCCAGCAGCCGGACTTTAGCCAAAAACATTCAGTACTTC
cdr3_aa: CASSRTLAKNIQYF

v_call: TRBV5-1
d_call: TRBD1
j_call: TRBJ1-1
cdr3_length: 14
clone_size: .
cdr3_nt: TGCGCCAGCAGCACGGCGGACAGGGCAACTGAAGCTTTCTTT
cdr3_aa: CASSTADRATEAFF

v_call: TRBV12-3/TRBV12-4
d_call: TRBD1
j_call: TRBJ2-7
cdr3_length: 13
clone_size: .
cdr3_nt: TGTGCCAGCAGTCTGACAGGGTATAGCGAGCAGTACTTC
cdr3_aa: CASSLTGYSEQYF

v_call: TRBV7-5
d_call: .
j_call: TRBJ1-3
cdr3_length: 15
clone_size: .
cdr3_nt: .
cdr3_aa: CARSDPWGLGNTIYF

v_call: TRBV15
d_call: .
j_call: TRBJ1-6
cdr3_length: 14
clone_size: many
cdr3_nt: TGTGCCACCAGCAGAGATCCGGAGAATTCACCCCTCCACTTT
cdr3_aa: CATSRDPENSPLHF

v_call: TRBV15
d_call: .
j_call: TRBJ2-2
cdr3_length: 14
clone_size: .
cdr3_nt: TGTGCCACCAGCAGAGTTCAGAACACCGGGGAGCTGTTTTTT
cdr3_aa: CATSRVQNTGELFF

v_call: TRBV7-9
d_call: .
j_call: TRBJ2-7
cdr3_length: 14
clone_size: .
cdr3_nt: TGTGCCAGCAGCTTAAGCTCGGGGTTCTACGAGCAGTACTTC
cdr3_aa: CASSLSSGFYEQYF

v_call: TRBV19
d_call: TRBD1
j_call: TRBJ2-3
cdr3_length: 17
clone_size: .
cdr3_nt: TGTGCCAGTAGCGCCGGGACAGGGGGCTCTTTGGGAGATACGCAGTATTTT
cdr3_aa: CASSAGTGGSLGDTQYF

v_call: TRBV19
d_call: .
j_call: TRBJ1-5
cdr3_length: 15
clone_size: .
cdr3_nt: TGTGCCAGTATCCTAAACAGCCGAGCCAATCAGCCCCAGCATTTT
cdr3_aa: CASILNSRANQPQHF

v_call: TRBV6-4
d_call: TRBD2
j_call: TRBJ2-3
cdr3_length: 14
clone_size: .
cdr3_nt: TGTGCCAGCAGCCCACGAGAGGCGGGGGGTACGCAGTATTTT
cdr3_aa: CASSPREAGGTQYF

v_call: TRBV5-1
d_call: .
j_call: TRBJ1-2
cdr3_length: 15
clone_size: .
cdr3_nt: TGCGCCAGCAGCTTGGATCCAGGTCTGAGCTATGGCTACACCTTC
cdr3_aa: CASSLDPGLSYGYTF

v_call: TRBV11-2
d_call: .
j_call: TRBJ2-7
cdr3_length: 12
clone_size: .
cdr3_nt: TGTGCCAGCAGCTTAGCCAATTACGAGCAGTACTTC
cdr3_aa: CASSLANYEQYF

v_call: TRBV19
d_call: TRBD1
j_call: TRBJ1-1
cdr3_length: 14
clone_size: .
cdr3_nt: TGTGCCAGTAGTATGGGACAGCCGAACACTGAAGCTTTCTTT
cdr3_aa: CASSMGQPNTEAFF

v_call: TRBV10-1
d_call: .
j_call: TRBJ2-3
cdr3_length: 17
clone_size: .
cdr3_nt: TGCGCCAGCAGTGAGTCGGGGCCCCGATTGAGGACAGATACGCAGTATTTT
cdr3_aa: CASSESGPRLRTDTQYF

v_call: TRBV27
d_call: TRBD1
j_call: TRBJ2-7
cdr3_length: 14
clone_size: .
cdr3_nt: TGTGCCAGCAGCTTCGGGACAGGGACCTACGAGCAGTACTTC
cdr3_aa: CASSFGTGTYEQYF

v_call: TRBV15
d_call: .
j_call: TRBJ1-2
cdr3_length: 16
clone_size: .
cdr3_nt: TGTGCCACCAGCAGAGATGAGGGTACAGTAAACTATGGCTACACCTTC
cdr3_aa: CATSRDEGTVNYGYTF

v_call: TRBV11-2
d_call: .
j_call: TRBJ2-7
cdr3_length: 15
clone_size: .
cdr3_nt: TGTGCCAGCAGTATACCGGGTACACTCTCCTACGAGCAGTACTTC
cdr3_aa: CASSIPGTLSYEQYF

v_call: TRBV10-3
d_call: .
j_call: TRBJ1-1
cdr3_length: 15
clone_size: .
cdr3_nt: TGTGCCATCAGTGAGTCTCGGACACTAAACACTGAAGCTTTCTTT
cdr3_aa: CAISESRTLNTEAFF

v_call: TRBV18
d_call: TRBD2
j_call: TRBJ2-7
cdr3_length: 15
clone_size: .
cdr3_nt: TGTGCCAGCTCACCACTTAGCGGGAGGGCCTACGAGCAGTACTTC
cdr3_aa: CASSPLSGRAYEQYF

v_call: TRBV5-6
d_call: .
j_call: TRBJ2-1
cdr3_length: 14
clone_size: .
cdr3_nt: TGTGCCAGCAGCCCAGGGACTCCGAGGGATGAGCAGTTCTTC
cdr3_aa: CASSPGTPRDEQFF

v_call: TRBV5-6
d_call: TRBD1
j_call: TRBJ2-3
cdr3_length: 15
clone_size: once
cdr3_nt: TGTGCCAGCAGCTTGGCGGCAGGGGGTTGGGATACGCAGTATTTT
cdr3_aa: CASSLAAGGWDTQYF

v_call: TRBV5-4
d_call: .
j_call: TRBJ2-5
cdr3_length: 14
clone_size: once
cdr3_nt: TGTGCCAGCAGCTCGGCGGGTTATCAAGAGACCCAGTACTTC
cdr3_aa: CASSSAGYQETQYF

v_call: TRBV19
d_call: .
j_call: TRBJ2-1
cdr3_length: 13
clone_size: .
cdr3_nt: TGTGCCAGTAGTATAGATACAGGCAATGAGCAGTTCTTC
cdr3_aa: CASSIDTGNEQFF

v_call: TRBV5-4
d_call: .
j_call: TRBJ2-1
cdr3_length: 16
clone_size: .
cdr3_nt: TGTGCCAGCAGCTTGGGTGGCCCTAGCTCCTACAATGAGCAGTTCTTC
cdr3_aa: CASSLGGPSSYNEQFF

v_call: TRBV5-1
d_call: .
j_call: TRBJ1-1
cdr3_length: 16
clone_size: few
cdr3_nt: TGCGCCAGCATGAGCGGGCAGGGAACCTTGAACACTGAAGCTTTCTTT
cdr3_aa: CASMSGQGTLNTEAFF

v_call: TRBV12-2
d_call: .
j_call: TRBJ1-2
cdr3_length: 15
clone_size: few
cdr3_nt: TGTGCAAGTCGCTTAGTCCGCGGGTTTAACTATGGCTACACCTTC
cdr3_aa: CASRLVRGFNYGYTF

v_call: TRBV4-1
d_call: TRBD2
j_call: TRBJ2-1
cdr3_length: 16
clone_size: .
cdr3_nt: TGCGCCAGCAGCCAAACTAGCGGGAGAATTGGCAATGAGCAGTTCTTC
cdr3_aa: CASSQTSGRIGNEQFF

v_call: TRBV6-6
d_call: TRBD2
j_call: TRBJ2-7
cdr3_length: 15
clone_size: many
cdr3_nt: TGTGCCAGCAGTTCGGGACTAGCGGGGGACTACGAGCAGTACTTC
cdr3_aa: CASSSGLAGDYEQYF

v_call: TRBV7-2
d_call: .
j_call: TRBJ2-5
cdr3_length: 14
clone_size: .
cdr3_nt: TGTGCCAGCAGCTTAGTTCCGTACCAAGAGACCCAGTACTTC
cdr3_aa: CASSLVPYQETQYF

v_call: TRBV5-1
d_call: .
j_call: TRBJ2-1
cdr3_length: 12
clone_size: .
cdr3_nt: TGCGCCAGCAGCATTAGCGGTCAGAGGCAGTTCTTC
cdr3_aa: CASSISGQRQFF

v_call: TRBV19
d_call: .
j_call: TRBJ1-1
cdr3_length: 15
clone_size: .
cdr3_nt: TGTGCCAGTAGTATGACCGGACATAAGAACACTGAAGCTTTCTTT
cdr3_aa: CASSMTGHKNTEAFF

v_call: TRBV1
d_call: .
j_call: TRBJ2-5
cdr3_length: 15
clone_size: .
cdr3_nt: TGCACCAGCAGTCTTCCGGGAAGAAAAAAAGAGACCCAGTACTTC
cdr3_aa: CTSSLPGRKKETQYF

v_call: TRBV7-9
d_call: TRBD1
j_call: TRBJ1-4
cdr3_length: 15
clone_size: .
cdr3_nt: TGTGCCAGCAGCTGGAGGGGACAGGGGTATGAAAAACTGTTTTTT
cdr3_aa: CASSWRGQGYEKLFF

v_call: TRBV2
d_call: TRBD1
j_call: TRBJ2-3
cdr3_length: 16
clone_size: .
cdr3_nt: TGTGCCAGCAATCGTCCGGGACAGGGGAGAGAAAATACGCAGTATTTT
cdr3_aa: CASNRPGQGRENTQYF